This TCR beta chain was retrieved from a study of T cell responses to AZD1222 COVID-19 vaccine. Broader study findings: All repertoire sampling was performed exclusively after the peak T cell response.

Germline V lookup: CDR1 PRHDT, CDR2 FYEKMQ (reference sequence). The CDR3 runs 16 residues. V shed 3 bases, J shed 5 bases, and the junction held 7 bases outside the gene matches. The method was immunoSEQ multiplex PCR; TCRdb's version includes in-frame clones alone and lacks a portion of them. The sample has over 55,000 clones; about 80% are singletons. As regards this clone: Antigen unknown.

The specimen was peripheral blood, collected 28 days after the second AZD1222 dose. The V and J genes are TRBV13 and TRBJ1-4; 9 bases map to TRBD1. This sequence originates from an adult who received the AZD1222 COVID-19 vaccine. The CDR3 nucleotides are TGTGCCAGCAGCTTGGCGGGACAGGGTGCAAATGAAAAACTGTTTTTT. Amino acids: CASSLAGQGANEKLFF. Using reference TRBV13 and TRBJ1-4 for the parts outside the CDR3, the full variable domain is AAGVIQSPRHLIKEKRETATLKCYPIPRHDTVYWYQQGPGQDPQFLISFYEKMQSDKGSIPDRFSAQQFSDYHSELNMSSLELGDSALYFCASSLAGQGANEKLFFGSGTQLSVL.